This is a list of T cell receptor beta chains from one sample in a study of monozygotic twins with cystic fibrosis. Using immunoSEQ multiplex PCR, the repertoire was profiled, and TCRdb retains in-frame clones only, with some absent. Of about 26,000 clones listed, around 96% are singletons. The sequenced sample consisted of blood. Every receptor here comes from a girl aged 2-10 years with cystic fibrosis. The CDR3 runs from the conserved cysteine through the conserved F or W. The D gene is left open where the match is weak. For some rows the clone size is stated as once, few or many, or as a class when expanded; others skip it.

J,D,V,size,DNA,CDR3
TRBJ1-2,TRBD1,TRBV7-6,.,TGTGCCAGCAGCTCTACCCGACAGGGGAGCTATGGCTACACCTTC,CASSSTRQGSYGYTF
TRBJ2-7,TRBD1,TRBV29-1,.,TGCAGCGTTAACAGGGGCAGCTACGAGCAGTACTTC,CSVNRGSYEQYF
TRBJ2-1,TRBD2,TRBV18,.,TGTGCCAGCTCACCATCAGCTAGCGGAGCCTACAATGAGCAGTTCTTC,CASSPSASGAYNEQFF
TRBJ2-7,.,TRBV27,.,TGTGCCAGCAGTTTGGTTGCGTTGACCGACATTTACGAGCAGTACTTC,CASSLVALTDIYEQYF
TRBJ2-3,TRBD2,TRBV7-3,.,TGTGCCAGCAGCTCCTTCCCCGGGACTAGCTCCCGAGATACGCAGTATTTT,CASSSFPGTSSRDTQYF
TRBJ1-1,.,TRBV4-2,.,TGTGCCAGCAGCCAGTCGAAGGTGGGAACTGAAGCTTTCTTT,CASSQSKVGTEAFF
TRBJ1-3,.,TRBV9,.,TGTGCCAGCAGCGAGGGGGTGCCCTACTCTGGAAACACCATATATTTT,CASSEGVPYSGNTIYF
TRBJ2-1,.,TRBV20-1,.,TGCAGTGCTAGAGCACGGAATGAGCAGTTCTTC,CSARARNEQFF
TRBJ2-1,TRBD2,TRBV28,.,TGTGCCAGCAGTTACCCTCTTCGACTAGCGGCTTCCTACAATGAGCAGTTCTTC,CASSYPLRLAASYNEQFF
TRBJ2-7,.,TRBV28,.,TGTGCCAGCAGTTTTGCATTGCAGTACGAGCAGTACTTC,CASSFALQYEQYF
TRBJ2-7,TRBD2,TRBV5-8,.,TGTGCCAGCAGCTTGGCGCTAGCGGGAGGCTACGAGCAGTACTTC,CASSLALAGGYEQYF
TRBJ1-1,TRBD1,TRBV28,.,TGTGCCAGCAGTCTACAGGGGCTAGAAGCTTTCTTT,CASSLQGLEAFF
TRBJ2-3,.,TRBV4-3,.,TGCGCCAGCAGCCAAGATGGGGCCCGAACAGATACGCAGTATTTT,CASSQDGARTDTQYF
TRBJ2-3,.,TRBV10-3,.,TGTGCCATCAGTGACCGCATCACGCAGTATTTT,CAISDRITQYF
TRBJ1-5,.,TRBV6-5,.,TGTGCCAGCAGCCGGGGACATAGCAATCAGCCCCAGCATTTT,CASSRGHSNQPQHF
TRBJ2-2,.,TRBV4-1,.,TGCGCCAGCAGAGTGAGGGGCGCGGGCACCGGGGAGCTGTTTTTT,CASRVRGAGTGELFF
TRBJ1-5,.,TRBV7-9,once,TGTGCCAGCAGCCCGCCGGGTTACGGTCAGCCCCAGCATTTT,CASSPPGYGQPQHF
TRBJ2-7,TRBD1,TRBV14,.,TGTGCCAGCAGCACGATACCGGGACAGGTCGTGGACGAGCAGTACTTC,CASSTIPGQVVDEQYF
TRBJ1-5,.,TRBV15,.,TGTGCCACCAGCAGAGGGGACGGGGAAGGGCCCCAGCATTTT,CATSRGDGEGPQHF
TRBJ1-2,.,TRBV18,.,TGTGCCAGCTCACCATTGGGATTAGGCTATGGCTACACCTTC,CASSPLGLGYGYTF
TRBJ2-1,.,TRBV25-1,.,TGTGCCAGCAGTGACCCGGGTCCCGACTCCTACAATGAGCAGTTCTTC,CASSDPGPDSYNEQFF
TRBJ1-5,.,TRBV6-5,.,TGTGCCAGCAGTTCGGATCAGCCCCAGCATTTT,CASSSDQPQHF
TRBJ1-4,.,TRBV7-9,.,TGTGCCAGCAGCTCCCACCTGGATGAAAAACTGTTTTTT,CASSSHLDEKLFF
TRBJ1-1,.,TRBV30,.,TGTGCCGGGGCAGGGATAACTGAAGCTTTCTTT,CAGAGITEAFF
TRBJ2-5,.,TRBV20-1,.,TGCAGTGCCCTAAAAGAGACCCAGTACTTC,CSALKETQYF
TRBJ2-1,.,TRBV9,.,TGTGCCAGCAGCGATGGACAAACCTACAATGAGCAGTTCTTC,CASSDGQTYNEQFF
TRBJ1-1,.,TRBV27,once,TGTGCCAGCAGTTTAAGGGCAGACACTGAAGCTTTCTTT,CASSLRADTEAFF
TRBJ2-3,.,TRBV7-7,.,TGTGCTAGCAGCATACTAGAACGGGGTACGCAGTATTTT,CASSILERGTQYF
TRBJ2-2,TRBD1,TRBV4-3,.,TGCGCCAGCACCCCACAAGTACACAGGGGGTTAAACACCGGGGAGCTGTTTTTT,CASTPQVHRGLNTGELFF
TRBJ2-1,.,TRBV5-4,.,TGTGCCAGCAGCTTGCCTAGCGTCAATGAGCAGTTCTTC,CASSLPSVNEQFF
TRBJ2-7,.,TRBV4-3,.,TGCGCCAGCAGCCAAGAAGCTGTGCGCTACGAGCAGTACTTC,CASSQEAVRYEQYF
TRBJ2-7,.,TRBV27,.,TGTGCCAGCAGTCTCCCAGGCTCCTACGAGCAGTACTTC,CASSLPGSYEQYF
TRBJ2-5,.,TRBV5-4,.,TGTGCCAGCAGCCTGCAGGGGACCCAAGAGACCCAGTACTTC,CASSLQGTQETQYF
TRBJ1-2,TRBD1,TRBV11-2,.,TGTGCCAGCAGCTTAGGGGGAAAGAGGGACAGGGGCTACACCTTC,CASSLGGKRDRGYTF
TRBJ2-5,.,TRBV7-2,.,TGTGCCAGCAGCTTCCACCCGGGACGGCAAGAGACCCAGTACTTC,CASSFHPGRQETQYF
TRBJ1-2,TRBD1,TRBV11-2,.,TGTGCCAGCAGCCAAGGGGGCCTCCTTGGCTACACCTTC,CASSQGGLLGYTF
TRBJ2-3,.,TRBV9,.,TGTGCCAGCAGGGGGGACACCTTTGCAGATACGCAGTATTTT,CASRGDTFADTQYF
TRBJ1-2,TRBD1,TRBV4-1,.,TGCGCCAGCAGCCCCCTGGGGACAGTAAAGTATGGCTACACCTTC,CASSPLGTVKYGYTF
TRBJ2-7,.,TRBV19,.,TGTGCCAGTGGGGGGAACTACGAGCAGTACTTC,CASGGNYEQYF
TRBJ2-7,TRBD2,TRBV5-1,.,TGCGCCAGCAGCCCCGTCGGTAGGCGGGGGACGTTCTACGAGCAGTACTTC,CASSPVGRRGTFYEQYF
TRBJ2-7,.,TRBV7-6,.,TGTGCCAGCAGCTTAGCGGCGACTCGCGAGCAGTACTTC,CASSLAATREQYF